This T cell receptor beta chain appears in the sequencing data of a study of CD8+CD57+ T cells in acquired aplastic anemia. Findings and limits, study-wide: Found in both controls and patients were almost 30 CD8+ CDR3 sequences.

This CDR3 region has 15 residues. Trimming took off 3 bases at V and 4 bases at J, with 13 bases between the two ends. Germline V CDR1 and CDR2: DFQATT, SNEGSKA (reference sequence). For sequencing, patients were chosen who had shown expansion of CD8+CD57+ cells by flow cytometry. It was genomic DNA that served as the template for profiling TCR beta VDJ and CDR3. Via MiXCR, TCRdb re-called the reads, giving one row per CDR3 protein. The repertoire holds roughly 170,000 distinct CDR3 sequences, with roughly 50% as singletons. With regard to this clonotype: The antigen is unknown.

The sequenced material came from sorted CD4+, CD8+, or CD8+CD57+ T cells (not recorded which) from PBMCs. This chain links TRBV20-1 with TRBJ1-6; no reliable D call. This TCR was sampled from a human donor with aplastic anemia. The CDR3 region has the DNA TGCAGTGCTAGGCCATCTACAGCATATAATTCACCCCTCCACTTT. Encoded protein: CSARPSTAYNSPLHF.